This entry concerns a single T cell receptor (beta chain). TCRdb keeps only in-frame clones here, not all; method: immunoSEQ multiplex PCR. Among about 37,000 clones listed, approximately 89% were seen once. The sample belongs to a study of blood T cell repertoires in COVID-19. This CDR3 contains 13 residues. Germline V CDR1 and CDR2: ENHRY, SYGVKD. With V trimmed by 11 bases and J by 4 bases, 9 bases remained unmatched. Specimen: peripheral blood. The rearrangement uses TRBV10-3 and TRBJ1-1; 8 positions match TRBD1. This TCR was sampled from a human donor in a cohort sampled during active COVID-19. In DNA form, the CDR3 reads TGTGCCGCCCTGGACAGGGAAGGCACTGAAGCTTTCTTT. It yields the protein CAALDREGTEAFF.